The sample holds one count of the clone carrying this T cell receptor (beta chain). Each individual donor underwent a draw of ten milliliters of peripheral blood. The CDR3 loop spans 15 amino acids. The V and J ends lost 4 bases and 4 bases, in that order; junction bases with no gene match: 8. Alongside a J-beta primer mix, a sample-barcoded 5' primer served in a second PCR lasting about 6 to 11 cycles. In TCRdb, the 5' RACE reads were re-called with MiXCR into one record per CDR3 protein. The repertoire has 1,300,000 or so distinct CDR3 sequences, approximately 59% of them found once; the top ten carry roughly 6.3%. This sample is part of a study of blood T cells in healthy people across ages.

Sequences were obtained from blood. This clonotype was sampled from a man between 18 and 29 years old in good health. The J gene is TRBJ2-3, the V gene TRBV12-3 or TRBV12-4, with TRBD1 identical over 7 bases. CDR3 in amino acids: CASSSTGSGSDTQYF. The DNA of the CDR3 is TGTGCCAGCAGTTCGACAGGGAGTGGATCAGATACGCAGTATTTT.